This T cell receptor (beta chain) was captured in a study of cytomegalovirus exposure and HLA in healthy donors. The PCR ran on 60 Vbeta and 13 Jbeta primers. Profiled with immunoSEQ multiplex PCR; TCRdb holds only in-frame clones, not every one. This sample has 110,000 or so clones; approximately 69% occur once, and the top ten carry roughly 3.2%. V dropped 2 bases and J dropped 2; count of bases not matched to a gene: 4. CDR3 length: 16 amino acids. Germline V gene data show CDR1 as SNHLY and CDR2 as FYNNEI. J is TRBJ2-3 and V is TRBV2, with 10 nucleotides matching TRBD2. Sequencing was carried out using PBMCs. This clonotype was obtained from a man aged 25-45 years in good health and CMV-seronegative. This CDR3 is CASSETLAGFTDTQYF. The CDR3 DNA sequence: TGTGCCAGCAGTGAAACACTAGCGGGGTTCACAGATACGCAGTATTTT. Drawing the rest from reference TRBV2 and TRBJ2-3, the complete variable domain is EPEVTQTPSHQVTQMGQEVILRCVPISNHLYFYWYRQILGQKVEFLVSFYNNEISEKSEIFDDQFSVERPDGSNFTLKIRSTKLEDSAMYFCASSETLAGFTDTQYFGPGTRLTVL.